The 14 T cell receptor beta chains in this list originate from one sample, sequenced in a study of blood T cell repertoires in COVID-19. The repertoire was sequenced with immunoSEQ multiplex PCR; TCRdb's copy has only in-frame clones and lacks some. The sample lists 140,000 to 150,000 clones; roughly 88% were seen once. The sample consisted of PBMCs or T cells enriched from blood (not recorded which). The receptors stem from a man between 50 and 59 years old who had recovered from COVID-19.

This rearrangement joins TRBV5-8 to TRBJ1-3, with 10 bases fitting TRBD1. Germline V lookup: CDR1 SGHTS, CDR2 YDEGEE. V shed 4 bases, J shed 8 bases, and the junction held 6 bases outside the gene matches. This CDR3 is built from 14 residues. DNA for the CDR3: TGTGCCAGCAGCGTCGGGACAGGGGACGACACCATATATTTT. Translation gives CASSVGTGDDTIYF. The full variable domain, with the rest looked up from reference TRBV5-8 and TRBJ1-3, is EAGVTQSPTHLIKTRGQQATLRCSPISGHTSVYWYQQALGLGLQFLLWYDEGEERNRGNFPPRFSGRQFPNYSSELNVNALELEDSALYLCASSVGTGDDTIYFGEGSWLTVV.

The chain couples TRBV19 to TRBJ1-2, with 9 nucleotides matching TRBD1. V shed 6 bases, J shed 4 bases, and the junction held 6 bases outside the gene matches. Germline assignment: CDR1 LNHDA and CDR2 SQIVND (reference sequence). The CDR3 runs 14 residues. The CDR3 DNA reads TGTGCCAGTAGGTCGGACAGGGGAAGCTATGGCTACACCTTC. Translation gives CASRSDRGSYGYTF.

The rearrangement joins TRBV24-1 to TRBJ2-5, with D perhaps TRBD1 (6 bases). Per the germline V gene, CDR1 is KGHDR and CDR2 is SFDVKD. Trimming pared 6 bases from V and 2 bases from J, leaving 9 bases between. The CDR3 spans 13 residues. CDR3 nucleotide sequence: TGTGCCACCAGTAGGGGGAGACAAGAGACCCAGTACTTC. Residues: CATSRGRQETQYF.

The chain links TRBV28 to TRBJ2-1; TRBD2 matches 9 bases. This CDR3 comprises 12 residues. The germline CDR1 and CDR2 sequences are MDHEN and SYDVKM. The J segment lost 15 bases and the V segment lost 2 bases, leaving 5 bases of the junction unmatched. CDR3 nucleotides: TGTGCCAGCAGTTTACGGCGGGAGGGTAGGTTCTTC. This translates into CASSLRREGRFF.

This chain connects TRBV28 to TRBJ2-1; the D is unclear. The V end lost 6 bases, the J end lost 7 bases, and 10 bases lay between the germline ends. The CDR3 contains 12 residues. CDR1 is MDHEN and CDR2 is SYDVKM in the germline V gene. The CDR3 is CASSLSRNEQFF. CDR3 coding DNA: TGTGCCAGCAGCCTATCTAGGAATGAGCAGTTCTTC.

The chain joins TRBV7-9 to TRBJ2-5; weak D call: TRBD2 (5 bases). The germline V gene encodes CDR1 SEHNR and CDR2 FQNEAQ (reference sequence). CDR3 size: 14 residues. Trimming pared 2 bases from V and 5 bases from J, leaving 12 bases between. The chain's CDR3 is CASSLRGIGETQYF. In nucleotides, the CDR3 is TGTGCCAGCAGCTTACGGGGAATTGGGGAGACCCAGTACTTC.

The table lists this clone with a count of one. The chain is built from TRBV7-2 and TRBJ2-2, with 7 bases matching TRBD1. Germline V gene sequence: CDR1 SGHTA, CDR2 FQGNSA. Trimming removed 5 bases from V and 2 bases from J; junction bases left unmatched: 8. This CDR3 is 16 amino acids long. In DNA, the CDR3 is TGTGCCAGCAGCCCACGGACAGGATCAAACACCGGGGAGCTGTTTTTT. As protein: CASSPRTGSNTGELFF.

This chain connects TRBV7-2 to TRBJ2-7; 12 bases agree with TRBD2. Germline loops: CDR1 SGHTA, CDR2 FQGNSA. V dropped 5 bases and J dropped 2; count of bases not matched to a gene: 7. The CDR3 is 16 residues long. The CDR3 here is CASSPQLAGGTYEQYF. The CDR3 DNA reads as TGTGCCAGCAGCCCTCAACTAGCGGGAGGTACCTACGAGCAGTACTTC.

The rearrangement links TRBV7-9 to TRBJ1-2; TRBD1 agrees at 8 bases. V shed 5 bases, J shed 6 bases, and the junction held 11 bases outside the gene matches. The CDR3 loop spans 15 amino acids. Germline V CDR1 and CDR2: SEHNR, FQNEAQ (reference sequence). CDR3 loop: CASSHSDREGHGYTF. CDR3 nucleotide sequence: TGTGCCAGCAGCCACTCGGACAGGGAGGGGCATGGCTACACCTTC. Variable domain in full (rest from reference TRBV7-9 and TRBJ1-2): DTGVSQNPRHKITKRGQNVTFRCDPISEHNRLYWYRQTLGQGPEFLTYFQNEAQLEKSRLLSDRFSAERPKGSFSTLEIQRTEQGDSAMYLCASSHSDREGHGYTFGSGTRLTVV.

This clone is a singleton in its sample. The V gene is TRBV2, the J gene TRBJ1-1, with 10 bases identical to TRBD1. With V trimmed by 9 bases and J by 3 bases, 4 bases remained unmatched. This CDR3 has 13 residues. CDR1 is SNHLY and CDR2 is FYNNEI in the germline V gene. The CDR3 sequence is CASTGTGDTEAFF. DNA of the CDR3: TGTGCCAGTACCGGGACAGGGGACACTGAAGCTTTCTTT. Variable domain in full (rest from reference TRBV2 and TRBJ1-1): EPEVTQTPSHQVTQMGQEVILRCVPISNHLYFYWYRQILGQKVEFLVSFYNNEISEKSEIFDDQFSVERPDGSNFTLKIRSTKLEDSAMYFCASTGTGDTEAFFGQGTRLTVV.

This clone occurred once. The chain joins TRBV18 to TRBJ1-1; D is unclear. Trimming stripped 6 bases from V and 4 bases from J, with 15 bases between. Germline CDR1 and CDR2: KGHSH and LQKENI. The CDR3 sequence is 14 residues long. CDR3: CASSSKRELTEAFF. The CDR3 bases are TGTGCCAGCTCCTCAAAACGGGAGCTCACTGAAGCTTTCTTT.

This rearrangement joins TRBV24-1 to TRBJ1-2; the D gene is possibly TRBD1 (6 bases). CDR1 is KGHDR, CDR2 SFDVKD, per germline. The length of the CDR3 is 14 residues. V lost 3 bases and J lost 4, with 11 bases in between. The CDR3 here is CATSDPQGSYGYTF. Here the CDR3 DNA reads TGTGCCACCAGTGATCCCCAGGGGTCCTATGGCTACACCTTC.

The gene calls are TRBV7-2 and TRBJ1-6; 8 nucleotides line up with TRBD1. V was pared by 5 bases and J by 7 bases, with 10 bases of the junction left unmatched. The germline V gene has CDR1 SGHTA and CDR2 FQGNSA. The CDR3 covers 16 residues. This CDR3 is CASSVRTGTENSPLHF. The CDR3 DNA follows: TGTGCCAGCAGCGTCCGGACAGGGACCGAGAATTCACCCCTCCACTTT.

This clone has just a few counts. The genes are TRBV7-9 and TRBJ2-3; possible D gene TRBD1, 6 bases. Trimming took 4 bases from V and 11 from J, leaving 16 bases between them. The CDR3 runs 13 residues. The germline V gene has CDR1 SEHNR and CDR2 FQNEAQ (reference sequence). The CDR3 nucleotides read TGTGCCAGCAGCTCCATAGGACAGTTAGAGCAGTATTTT. Its protein is CASSSIGQLEQYF.